A selection of T cell receptor beta chains follows, all from one sample in a study of shared clonotypes between healthy human individuals. The method was immunoSEQ multiplex PCR; TCRdb's version includes in-frame clones alone and lacks a portion of them. The table records about 2,500,000 clones, approximately 92% of them present only once. The source material was naive CD4+ T cells sorted from blood. These receptor sequences come from a man aged 18 to 30 in good health. The CDR3 runs from the conserved cysteine through the conserved F or W. Fields, in order: CDR3 protein, CDR3 DNA, clone size, V gene, J gene, D gene. D genes are given only for firm matches. Clone size appears in some rows only: once, few, many, or a class for an expanded clone.

CDR3aa: CASSGDRGRGETQYF
CDR3nt: TGTGCCAGCAGCGGTGACAGGGGGCGAGGAGAGACCCAGTACTTC
abundance: NA
v_gene: TRBV28
j_gene: TRBJ2-5
d_gene: TRBD1

CDR3aa: CASSVGGTQYF
CDR3nt: TGCGCCAGCAGCGTCGGGGGGACGCAGTATTTT
abundance: NA
v_gene: TRBV5-1
j_gene: TRBJ2-3
d_gene: TRBD2

CDR3aa: CASSALGQGTGSGYTF
CDR3nt: TGTGCCAGCAGCGCGCTCGGACAGGGCACAGGCTCAGGTTACACCTTC
abundance: NA
v_gene: TRBV4-2
j_gene: TRBJ1-2
d_gene: TRBD1

CDR3aa: CAIRDSGRSYGYTF
CDR3nt: TGTGCCATCAGGGACAGCGGAAGAAGCTATGGCTACACCTTC
abundance: NA
v_gene: TRBV10-3
j_gene: TRBJ1-2
d_gene: NA

CDR3aa: CATRGTYEQYF
CDR3nt: TGTGCCACCAGGGGAACCTACGAGCAGTACTTC
abundance: NA
v_gene: TRBV10-3
j_gene: TRBJ2-7
d_gene: NA

CDR3aa: CASSLASGRVHEQYF
CDR3nt: TGTGCCAGCAGCTTAGCGTCCGGCAGGGTCCACGAGCAGTACTTC
abundance: once
v_gene: TRBV7-8
j_gene: TRBJ2-7
d_gene: NA

CDR3aa: CASSETGEYTF
CDR3nt: TGTGCCAGCTCAGAAACAGGGGAGTACACCTTC
abundance: NA
v_gene: TRBV18
j_gene: TRBJ1-2
d_gene: TRBD1

CDR3aa: CASSVGASGTDTQYF
CDR3nt: TGTGCCAGCAGCGTAGGGGCTAGCGGGACCGATACGCAGTATTTT
abundance: NA
v_gene: TRBV9
j_gene: TRBJ2-3
d_gene: TRBD2

CDR3aa: CASSQGATHNEQFF
CDR3nt: TGTGCCAGCAGCCAAGGGGCCACTCATAATGAGCAGTTCTTC
abundance: NA
v_gene: TRBV7-9
j_gene: TRBJ2-1
d_gene: NA

CDR3aa: CASSQGESYGYTF
CDR3nt: TGTGCCAGCTCACAGGGTGAAAGCTACGGCTACACCTTC
abundance: NA
v_gene: TRBV18
j_gene: TRBJ1-2
d_gene: NA

CDR3aa: CASTTGASPGYTF
CDR3nt: TGTGCCAGCACGACAGGGGCTTCCCCTGGCTACACCTTC
abundance: NA
v_gene: TRBV6-6
j_gene: TRBJ1-2
d_gene: TRBD1